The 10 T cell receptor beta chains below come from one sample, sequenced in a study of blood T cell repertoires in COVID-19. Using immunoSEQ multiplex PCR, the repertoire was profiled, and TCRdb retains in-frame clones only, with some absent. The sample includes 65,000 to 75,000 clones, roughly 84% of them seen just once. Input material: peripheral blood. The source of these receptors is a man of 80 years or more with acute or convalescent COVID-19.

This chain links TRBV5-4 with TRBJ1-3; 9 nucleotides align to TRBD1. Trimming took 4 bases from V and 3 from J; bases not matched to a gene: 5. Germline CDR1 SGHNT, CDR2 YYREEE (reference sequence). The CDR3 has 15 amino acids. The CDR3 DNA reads TGTGCCAGCAGCCTCGAGACAGGGGGTGGAAACACCATATATTTT. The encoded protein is CASSLETGGGNTIYF. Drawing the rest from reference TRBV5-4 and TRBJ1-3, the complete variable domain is ETGVTQSPTHLIKTRGQQVTLRCSSQSGHNTVSWYQQALGQGPQFIFQYYREEENGRGNFPPRFSGLQFPNYSSELNVNALELDDSALYLCASSLETGGGNTIYFGEGSWLTVV.

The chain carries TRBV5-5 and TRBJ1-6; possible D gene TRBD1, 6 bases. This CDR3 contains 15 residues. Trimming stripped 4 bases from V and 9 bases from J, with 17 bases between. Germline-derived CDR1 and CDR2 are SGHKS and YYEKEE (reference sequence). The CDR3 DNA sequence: TGTGCCAGCAGCCGGGACAAATCCGGCCCTTCACCCCTCCACTTT. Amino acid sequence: CASSRDKSGPSPLHF.

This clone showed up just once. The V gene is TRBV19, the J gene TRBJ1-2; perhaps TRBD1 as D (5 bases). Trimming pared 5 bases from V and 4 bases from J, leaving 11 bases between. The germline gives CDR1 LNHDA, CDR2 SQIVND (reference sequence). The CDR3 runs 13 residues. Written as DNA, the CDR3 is TGTGCCAGTAGTCCCCAGGGTGGCTATGGCTACACCTTC. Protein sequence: CASSPQGGYGYTF.

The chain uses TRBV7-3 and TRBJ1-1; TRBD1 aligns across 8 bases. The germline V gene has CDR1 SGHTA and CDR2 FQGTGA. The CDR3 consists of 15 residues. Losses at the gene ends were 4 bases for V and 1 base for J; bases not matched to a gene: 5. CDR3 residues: CASSSGQGGNTEAFF. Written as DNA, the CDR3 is TGTGCCAGCAGCTCCGGACAGGGTGGGAACACTGAAGCTTTCTTT.

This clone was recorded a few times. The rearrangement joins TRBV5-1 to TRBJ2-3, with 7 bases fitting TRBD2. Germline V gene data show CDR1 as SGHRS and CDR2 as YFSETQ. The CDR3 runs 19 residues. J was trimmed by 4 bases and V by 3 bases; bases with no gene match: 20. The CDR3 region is CASSSGLGPHTHYSDTQYF. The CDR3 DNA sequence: TGCGCCAGCAGCTCCGGACTAGGCCCACACACACACTATTCAGATACGCAGTATTTT.

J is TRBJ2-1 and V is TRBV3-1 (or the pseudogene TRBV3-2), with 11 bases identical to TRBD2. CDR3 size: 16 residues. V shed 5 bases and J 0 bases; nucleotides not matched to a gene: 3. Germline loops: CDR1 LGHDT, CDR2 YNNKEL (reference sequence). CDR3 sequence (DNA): TGTGCCAGCAGCGGGGGACTAGCGGTCTCCTACAATGAGCAGTTCTTC. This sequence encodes CASSGGLAVSYNEQFF.

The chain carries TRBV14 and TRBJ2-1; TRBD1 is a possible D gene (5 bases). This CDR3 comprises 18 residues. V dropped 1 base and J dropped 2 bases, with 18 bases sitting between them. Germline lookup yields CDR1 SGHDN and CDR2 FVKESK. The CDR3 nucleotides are TGTGCCAGCAGCCAAGCCCCAGGGATTTTGGGGACCTACAATGAGCAGTTCTTC. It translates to CASSQAPGILGTYNEQFF.

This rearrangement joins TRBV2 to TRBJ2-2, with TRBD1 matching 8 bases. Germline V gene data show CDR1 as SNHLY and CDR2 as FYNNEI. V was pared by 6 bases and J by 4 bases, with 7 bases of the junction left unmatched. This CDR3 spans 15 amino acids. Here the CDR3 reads CASRKQGGFTGELFF. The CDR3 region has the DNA TGTGCCAGCAGAAAACAGGGGGGATTCACCGGGGAGCTGTTTTTT.

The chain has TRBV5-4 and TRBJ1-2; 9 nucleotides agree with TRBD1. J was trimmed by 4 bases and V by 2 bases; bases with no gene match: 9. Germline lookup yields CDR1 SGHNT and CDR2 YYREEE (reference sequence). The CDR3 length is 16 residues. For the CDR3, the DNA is TGTGCCAGCAGCTTACGGACAGGGGCGGTGGGCTATGGCTACACCTTC. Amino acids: CASSLRTGAVGYGYTF.

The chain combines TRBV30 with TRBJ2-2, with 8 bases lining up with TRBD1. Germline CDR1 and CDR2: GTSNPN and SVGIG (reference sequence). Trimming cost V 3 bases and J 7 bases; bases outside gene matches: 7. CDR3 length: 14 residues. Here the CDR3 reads CAWSPGGAGGELFF. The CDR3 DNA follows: TGTGCCTGGAGCCCAGGGGGCGCGGGCGGGGAGCTGTTTTTT. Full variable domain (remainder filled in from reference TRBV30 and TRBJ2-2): SQTIHQWPATLVQPVGSPLSLECTVEGTSNPNLYWYRQAAGRGLQLLFYSVGIGQISSEVPQNLSASRPQDRQFILSSKKLLLSDSGFYLCAWSPGGAGGELFFGEGSRLTVL.